This T cell receptor beta chain was captured in a study of control samples from healthy donors and cancer patients. Assay used: immunoSEQ multiplex PCR; TCRdb lists only in-frame clones, some missing. The sample holds 120,000 or so clones, roughly 90% seen once. CDR3 size: 14 residues. The ends lost 0 bases at V and 5 bases at J; junction bases unmatched: 1. The germline CDR1 and CDR2 sequences are SGHTS and YDEGEE. Specimen: blood. The sequence was obtained from a woman younger than 35 in good health. The chain is built from TRBV5-8 and TRBJ2-3, with TRBD2 identical over 9 bases. DNA of the CDR3: TGTGCCAGCAGCTTGGGACTAGCGGTAGATACGCAGTATTTT. This encodes CASSLGLAVDTQYF.